The 24 T cell receptor beta chains below come from one sample, sequenced in a study of T cell responses to AZD1222 COVID-19 vaccine. Measured with immunoSEQ multiplex PCR; TCRdb has only the in-frame clones, and not every one. The sample consists of 150,000 to 200,000 clones, about 92% of them appearing once. Sequenced here: peripheral blood, sampled 28 days after the second dose of the MenACWY control vaccine. These TCRs come from an adult who received the MenACWY meningococcal vaccine as a control.

This clone appeared a single time. The genes are TRBV6-1 and TRBJ1-1; no clear D gene. Germline-derived CDR1 and CDR2 are MNHNS and SASEGT. V was shortened by 1 base and J by 3 bases, with 9 bases between the two germline ends. CDR3 length: 14 amino acids. The CDR3 region is CASSEVVGYTEAFF. CDR3 sequence (DNA): TGTGCCAGCAGTGAAGTGGTGGGGTACACTGAAGCTTTCTTT.

The chain joins TRBV16 to TRBJ2-2; D may be TRBD1 (6 bases). In germline, CDR1 is KGHSY, CDR2 FQNENV. This CDR3 spans 16 amino acids. With 0 bases removed from V and 0 bases from J, the gap between germline ends came to 8 bases. The CDR3 spells CASSQSAGANTGELFF. DNA of the CDR3: TGTGCCAGCAGCCAATCGGCAGGGGCGAACACCGGGGAGCTGTTTTTT.

The rearrangement joins TRBV9 to TRBJ2-5; D is undetermined. CDR1 and CDR2 from the germline V gene are SGDLS and YYNGEE. The CDR3 has 15 residues. V lost 0 bases, J lost 5 bases, and 14 bases lay in between. CDR3 in DNA: TGTGCCAGCAGCGTAGCAAGGGCTAAGGGCGAGACCCAGTACTTC. Protein sequence: CASSVARAKGETQYF. Together with reference TRBV9 and TRBJ2-5, the CDR3 gives the full variable domain: DSGVTQTPKHLITATGQRVTLRCSPRSGDLSVYWYQQSLDQGLQFLIQYYNGEERAKGNILERFSAQQFPDLHSELNLSSLELGDSALYFCASSVARAKGETQYFGPGTRLLVL.

The chain combines TRBV6-2 or TRBV6-3 with TRBJ1-2; a weak D match, TRBD1 (5 bases). Germline V gene sequence: CDR1 MNHEY, CDR2 SVGEGT. V was pared by 6 bases and J by 4 bases, with 21 bases between. CDR3 size: 16 residues. CDR3 amino acids: CASSSTGDGGLYGYTF. The CDR3 region has the DNA TGTGCCAGCAGCAGTACTGGGGACGGCGGCCTCTATGGCTACACCTTC.

This clone appeared once. The gene calls are TRBV7-9 and TRBJ1-4; the D is unclear. The V and J ends lost 3 bases and 1 base respectively, with 9 bases between them. CDR1 SEHNR and CDR2 FQNEAQ come from the germline V gene (reference sequence). The CDR3 contains 15 residues. For the CDR3, the DNA is TGTGCCAGCAGCTTGCGACGGGGAACTAATGAAAAACTGTTTTTT. Its protein product is CASSLRRGTNEKLFF.

This sequence joins TRBV24-1 and TRBJ2-2, with a tentative D call TRBD2 (5 bases). The CDR3 consists of 17 residues. V shed 8 bases and J shed 4 bases, with 22 bases lying between them. In germline, CDR1 is KGHDR, CDR2 SFDVKD. This chain's CDR3 is CATNPGSPGTGTGELFF. DNA for the CDR3: TGTGCCACCAATCCGGGGAGTCCAGGAACTGGCACCGGGGAGCTGTTTTTT.

The chain links TRBV10-2 to TRBJ1-4; TRBD1 matches 8 bases. Germline trimming cut 7 bases from V and 6 bases from J; bases unmatched to any gene: 7. CDR3 size: 14 residues. Looked up from germline, CDR1 is WSHSY and CDR2 is SAAADI. The CDR3 protein is CASTLGQGDEKLFF. In DNA form, the CDR3 reads TGCGCCAGCACACTCGGACAGGGAGATGAAAAACTGTTTTTT.

The chain couples TRBV2 to TRBJ1-3; the D is unclear. CDR1 is SNHLY, CDR2 FYNNEI, per germline. Trimming took off 7 bases at V and 0 bases at J, with 10 bases between the two ends. The CDR3 has 14 amino acids. This CDR3 reads CASKEYSSGNTIYF. The CDR3 region has the DNA TGTGCCAGCAAAGAGTACAGCTCTGGAAACACCATATATTTT.

In its sample, this clone was seen once. The chain couples TRBV4-2 to TRBJ1-6; TRBD1 matches 9 bases. J was trimmed by 7 bases and V by 0 bases; bases with no gene match: 1. Germline loops: CDR1 LGHNA, CDR2 YNFKEQ. This CDR3 region has 15 residues. DNA of the CDR3: TGTGCCAGCAGCCAAGAGACAGGGGGAAATTCACCCCTCCACTTT. Translated: CASSQETGGNSPLHF.

For the CDR3, the DNA is TGCAGCGTTGGCTCACGGGACAGGGTCGTGTACGAGCAGTACTTC. Its translation is CSVGSRDRVVYEQYF. The chain couples TRBV29-1 to TRBJ2-7; TRBD1 aligns across 9 bases. CDR3 length: 15 residues. Germline V gene lookup returns CDR1 SQVTM and CDR2 ANQGSEA. After removal of 4 bases from V and 4 bases from J, the junction contained 11 bases not matched to a gene.

This chain joins TRBV9 and TRBJ1-1, with TRBD1 matching 9 bases. The ends lost 0 bases at V and 2 bases at J; junction bases unmatched: 8. CDR1 and CDR2 from the germline V gene are SGDLS and YYNGEE. This CDR3 is built from 17 residues. CDR3 sequence reads: CASSVDPTGGLNTEAFF. The DNA of the CDR3 is TGTGCCAGCAGCGTAGATCCCACAGGGGGCCTTAACACTGAAGCTTTCTTT.

This clone was recorded once. The rearrangement joins TRBV19 to TRBJ2-3; D perhaps matches TRBD1 (6 bases). Trimming took 10 bases from V and 6 from J, leaving 17 bases between them. Germline lookup yields CDR1 LNHDA and CDR2 SQIVND (reference sequence). This CDR3 comprises 13 residues. The CDR3 DNA reads TGTGCCACCAATACAGGGCTCGGGGATACGCAGTATTTT. Translated, it gives CATNTGLGDTQYF.

This sequence joins TRBV29-1 and TRBJ1-1; possibly TRBD1 for D (6 bases). CDR3 length: 15 amino acids. CDR1 SQVTM and CDR2 ANQGSEA come from the germline V gene. Trimming took 0 bases from V and 3 from J, leaving 14 bases between them. CDR3 coding DNA: TGCAGCGTTGAAGAATTAGGGGGAGGGCACACTGAAGCTTTCTTT. It specifies CSVEELGGGHTEAFF. The entire variable domain, with the rest obtained from reference TRBV29-1 and TRBJ1-1, is as follows: SAVISQKPSRDICQRGTSLTIQCQVDSQVTMMFWYRQQPGQSLTLIATANQGSEATYESGFVIDKFPISRPNLTFSTLTVSNMSPEDSSIYLCSVEELGGGHTEAFFGQGTRLTVV.

This chain uses TRBV5-6 with TRBJ2-1; D may correspond to TRBD1 or TRBD2 (5 bases each). The V gene lost 4 bases and the J gene lost 6 bases, with 17 bases spanning the gap. The CDR3 is made up of 15 amino acids. In germline, CDR1 is SGHDT, CDR2 YYEEEE. The CDR3 here is CASSLVGGGFNEQFF. CDR3 in DNA: TGTGCCAGCAGCCTGGTAGGTGGGGGTTTCAATGAGCAGTTCTTC.

This clone was picked up one time. The V and J genes are TRBV7-8 and TRBJ2-7; 9 bases agree with TRBD1. The CDR3 consists of 15 residues. From germline, CDR1 is SGHVS and CDR2 FQNEAQ. Unmatched junction bases numbered 6, after V lost 4 bases and J lost 2 bases. Written as DNA, the CDR3 is TGTGCCAGCAGCTACCGGGACAGGGTCACCTACGAGCAGTACTTC. The encoded protein is CASSYRDRVTYEQYF.

This clone was detected a few times. The V call is TRBV27, the J call TRBJ2-6, with TRBD1 identical over 9 bases. V trimming: 6 bases; J trimming: 2 bases; junction bases outside the gene matches: 2. The CDR3 length is 15 residues. Germline assignment: CDR1 MNHEY and CDR2 SMNVEV (reference sequence). As DNA, the CDR3 is TGTGCCAGCAGAAGACAGGGGGCTGGGGCCAACGTCCTGACTTTC. This encodes CASRRQGAGANVLTF.

This sequence joins TRBV10-3 and TRBJ1-1, with unresolved D. The V and J ends lost 2 bases and 2 bases respectively, with 9 bases between them. CDR1 and CDR2 from the germline V gene are ENHRY and SYGVKD. The CDR3 totals 14 residues. The CDR3 reads CAISEGRINTEAFF. The DNA for the CDR3 is TGTGCCATCAGTGAGGGCAGAATAAACACTGAAGCTTTCTTT.

The chain couples TRBV18 to TRBJ2-2; D may be TRBD1 (5 bases). Germline assignment: CDR1 KGHSH and CDR2 LQKENI. V dropped 1 base and J dropped 1 base, with 7 bases sitting between them. The CDR3 covers 15 residues. CDR3 bases: TGTGCCAGCTCACCACGGGGCGGGAACACCGGGGAGCTGTTTTTT. Encoded protein: CASSPRGGNTGELFF. Based on the CDR3 plus reference TRBV18 and TRBJ2-2, the full variable domain is NAGVMQNPRHLVRRRGQEARLRCSPMKGHSHVYWYRQLPEEGLKFMVYLQKENIIDESGMPKERFSAEFPKEGPSILRIQQVVRGDSAAYFCASSPRGGNTGELFFGEGSRLTVL.

The J gene is TRBJ1-1, the V gene TRBV6-5; no reliable D call. With 7 bases removed from V and 0 bases from J, the gap between germline ends came to 15 bases. The CDR3 runs 15 residues. Germline V gene sequence: CDR1 MNHEY, CDR2 SVGAGI. The CDR3 DNA is TGTGCCAGCACTACAGCTAGGAGGGTGAACACTGAAGCTTTCTTT. It encodes CASTTARRVNTEAFF.

This chain links TRBV5-1 with TRBJ1-4; 7 bases align to TRBD1. Germline CDR1 and CDR2: SGHRS and YFSETQ. The CDR3 contains 15 residues. V shed 4 bases, J shed 7 bases, and the junction held 10 bases outside the gene matches. The DNA for the CDR3 is TGCGCCAGCAGCCGCGAGGCGGGGGACAGTGAAAAACTGTTTTTT. Amino acid sequence: CASSREAGDSEKLFF.

The chain uses TRBV9 and TRBJ2-3; perhaps D is TRBD1 or TRBD2 (5 bases each). V lost 0 bases and J lost 5, with 13 bases in between. The length of the CDR3 is 15 residues. Germline V CDR1 and CDR2: SGDLS, YYNGEE. This chain's CDR3 is CASSVGAIGGDTQYF. The CDR3 nucleotides read TGTGCCAGCAGCGTAGGGGCTATTGGGGGAGATACGCAGTATTTT.

The gene calls are TRBV9 and TRBJ2-3; maybe TRBD2 (5 bases). V shed 4 bases and J shed 2 bases, with 8 bases lying between them. CDR1 is SGDLS and CDR2 is YYNGEE in the germline V gene. The CDR3 contains 13 residues. CDR3 bases: TGTGCCAGCAGCCGGGGATACACAGATACGCAGTATTTT. Translation gives CASSRGYTDTQYF.

This clone occurred once. The V and J genes are TRBV30 and TRBJ2-7, with 9 bases matching TRBD1. The CDR3 spans 14 residues. CDR1 GTSNPN and CDR2 SVGIG come from the germline V gene (reference sequence). Germline trimming cut 4 bases from V and 4 bases from J; bases unmatched to any gene: 8. The CDR3 nucleotides are TGTGCCTGGAACGGACAGGGGACCGAATACGAGCAGTACTTC. Amino acid sequence: CAWNGQGTEYEQYF. Variable domain in full (rest from reference TRBV30 and TRBJ2-7): SQTIHQWPATLVQPVGSPLSLECTVEGTSNPNLYWYRQAAGRGLQLLFYSVGIGQISSEVPQNLSASRPQDRQFILSSKKLLLSDSGFYLCAWNGQGTEYEQYFGPGTRLTVT.

The rearrangement uses TRBV19 and TRBJ1-1; no definite D call. CDR3 size: 12 residues. The germline V gene encodes CDR1 LNHDA and CDR2 SQIVND (reference sequence). Trimming cost V 7 bases and J 2 bases, with 8 bases left between them. DNA for the CDR3: TGTGCCAGTAAAGCAGTTAACACTGAAGCTTTCTTT. Translation gives CASKAVNTEAFF.